Sequencing of this T cell receptor (beta chain) was carried out in a study of tumor-infiltrating lymphocytes in localized non-small cell lung cancer. There are 14 residues in the CDR3. CDR1 is SGHRS, CDR2 YFSETQ, per germline. The V end was cut by 6 bases, the J end by 5 bases, with 14 bases between. Only in-frame clones appear in the TCRdb table, and some are missing; sequencing was by immunoSEQ multiplex PCR. Of some 6,000 clones listed, 76% are singletons. The receptor was derived from a human donor with non-small cell lung cancer. The sequenced material came from lung tumor tissue. The gene calls are TRBV5-1 and TRBJ2-2; D is ambiguous. The CDR3 nucleotides are TGCGCCAGCACCCTTTTCGGTCCTACCGGGGAGCTGTTTTTT. Residues: CASTLFGPTGELFF.